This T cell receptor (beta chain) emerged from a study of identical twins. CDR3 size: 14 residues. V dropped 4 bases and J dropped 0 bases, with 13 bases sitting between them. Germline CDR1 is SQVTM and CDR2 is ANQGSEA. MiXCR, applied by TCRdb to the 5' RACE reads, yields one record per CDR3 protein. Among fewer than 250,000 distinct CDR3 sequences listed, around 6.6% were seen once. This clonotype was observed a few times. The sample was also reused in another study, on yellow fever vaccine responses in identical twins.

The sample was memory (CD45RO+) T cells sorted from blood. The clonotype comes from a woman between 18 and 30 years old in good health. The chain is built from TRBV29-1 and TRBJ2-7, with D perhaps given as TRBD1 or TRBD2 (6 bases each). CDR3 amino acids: CSVGGAGSSYEQYF. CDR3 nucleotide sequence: TGCAGCGTTGGGGGGGCAGGGAGCTCCTACGAGCAGTACTTC.